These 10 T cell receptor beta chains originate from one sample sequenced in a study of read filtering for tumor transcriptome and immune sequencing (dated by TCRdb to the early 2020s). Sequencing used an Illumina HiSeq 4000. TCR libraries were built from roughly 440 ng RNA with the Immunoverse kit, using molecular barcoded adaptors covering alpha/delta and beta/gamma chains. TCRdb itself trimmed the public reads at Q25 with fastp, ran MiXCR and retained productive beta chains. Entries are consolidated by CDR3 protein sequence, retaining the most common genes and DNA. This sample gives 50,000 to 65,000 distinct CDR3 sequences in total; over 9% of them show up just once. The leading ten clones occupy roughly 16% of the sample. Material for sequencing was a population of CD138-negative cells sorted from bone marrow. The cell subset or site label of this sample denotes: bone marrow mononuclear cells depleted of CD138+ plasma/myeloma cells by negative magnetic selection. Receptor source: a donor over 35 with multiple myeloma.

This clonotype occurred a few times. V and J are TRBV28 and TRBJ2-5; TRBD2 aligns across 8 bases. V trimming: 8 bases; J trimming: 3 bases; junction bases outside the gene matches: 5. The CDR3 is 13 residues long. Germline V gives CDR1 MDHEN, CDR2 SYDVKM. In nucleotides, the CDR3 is TGTGCCAGCTATGTTAGCGGGGAAGAGACCCAGTACTTC. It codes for CASYVSGEETQYF.

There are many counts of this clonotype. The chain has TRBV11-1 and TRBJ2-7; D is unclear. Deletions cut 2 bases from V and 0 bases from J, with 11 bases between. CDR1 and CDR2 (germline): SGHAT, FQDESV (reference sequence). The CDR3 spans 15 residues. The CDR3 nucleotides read TGTGCCAGCAGCTTATCTGATCCCGTCTCCTACGAGCAGTACTTC. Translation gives CASSLSDPVSYEQYF. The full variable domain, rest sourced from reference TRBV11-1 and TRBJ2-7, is EAEVAQSPRYKITEKSQAVAFWCDPISGHATLYWYRQILGQGPELLVQFQDESVVDDSQLPKDRFSAERLKGVDSTLKIQPAELGDSAMYLCASSLSDPVSYEQYFGPGTRLTVT.

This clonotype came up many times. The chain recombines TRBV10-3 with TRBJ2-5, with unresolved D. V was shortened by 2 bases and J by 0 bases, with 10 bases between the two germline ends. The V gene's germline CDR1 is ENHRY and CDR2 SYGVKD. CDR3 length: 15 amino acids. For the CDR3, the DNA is TGTGCCATCAGTGAGAGGGAAGGGTACCAAGAGACCCAGTACTTC. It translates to CAISEREGYQETQYF.

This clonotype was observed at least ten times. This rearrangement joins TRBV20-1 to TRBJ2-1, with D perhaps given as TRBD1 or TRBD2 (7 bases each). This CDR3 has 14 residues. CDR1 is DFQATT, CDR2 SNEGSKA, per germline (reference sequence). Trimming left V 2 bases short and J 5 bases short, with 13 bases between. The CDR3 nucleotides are TGCAGTGCTAGAAAGGGGGCGGGGGACAATGAGCAGTTCTTC. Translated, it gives CSARKGAGDNEQFF.

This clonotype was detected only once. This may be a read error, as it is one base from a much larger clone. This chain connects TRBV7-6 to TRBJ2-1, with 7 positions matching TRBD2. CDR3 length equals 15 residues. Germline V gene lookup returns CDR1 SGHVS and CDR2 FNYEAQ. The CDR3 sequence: CTSSLKRGLNNEQFF. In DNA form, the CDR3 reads TGTACCAGCAGCTTAAAGCGGGGATTAAACAATGAGCAGTTCTTC.

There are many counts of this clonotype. The CDR3 nucleotides are TGTGCCTGGACGGGGGGCGAAGATACGCAGTATTTT. It specifies CAWTGGEDTQYF. The chain has TRBV7-9 and TRBJ2-3; TRBD2 might be the D (7 bases). Trimming left V 11 bases short and J 5 bases short, with 14 bases between. Looked up from germline, CDR1 is SEHNR and CDR2 is FQNEAQ (reference sequence). This CDR3 has 12 amino acids.

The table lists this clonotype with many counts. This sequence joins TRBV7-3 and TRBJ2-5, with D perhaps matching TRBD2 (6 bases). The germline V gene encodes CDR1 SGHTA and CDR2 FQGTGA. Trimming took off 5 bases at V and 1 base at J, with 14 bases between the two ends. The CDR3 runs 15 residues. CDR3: CASSPFGEVQETQYF. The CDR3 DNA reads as TGTGCCAGCAGCCCATTCGGGGAGGTCCAAGAGACCCAGTACTTC.

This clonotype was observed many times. CDR3 amino acids: CSARTAAGGSSPLHF. The CDR3 nucleotides are TGCAGTGCTAGAACCGCGGCGGGGGGCTCTTCACCCCTCCACTTT. V usage is TRBV20-1 and J usage is TRBJ1-6; D perhaps matches TRBD1 (6 bases). V was shortened by 2 bases and J by 9 bases, with 17 bases between the two germline ends. CDR3 length: 15 amino acids. From germline, CDR1 is DFQATT and CDR2 SNEGSKA (reference sequence).

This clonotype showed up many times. CDR3 region: CSASLEDYGYTF. CDR3 DNA: TGCAGTGCTAGTTTAGAAGACTATGGCTACACCTTC. The chain joins TRBV20-1 to TRBJ1-2; no firm D call. The CDR3 extends over 12 amino acids. V lost 3 bases, J lost 3 bases, and 8 bases lay in between. Germline V gives CDR1 DFQATT, CDR2 SNEGSKA (reference sequence).

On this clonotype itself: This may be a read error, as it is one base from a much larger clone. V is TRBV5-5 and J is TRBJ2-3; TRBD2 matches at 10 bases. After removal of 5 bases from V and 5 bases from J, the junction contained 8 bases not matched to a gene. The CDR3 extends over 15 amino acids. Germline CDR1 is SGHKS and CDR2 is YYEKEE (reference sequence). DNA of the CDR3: TGTGCCAGCAGATTCATAGCGGGGGGACTAGATACGCAGTATTTT. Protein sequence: CASRFIAGGLDTQYF.